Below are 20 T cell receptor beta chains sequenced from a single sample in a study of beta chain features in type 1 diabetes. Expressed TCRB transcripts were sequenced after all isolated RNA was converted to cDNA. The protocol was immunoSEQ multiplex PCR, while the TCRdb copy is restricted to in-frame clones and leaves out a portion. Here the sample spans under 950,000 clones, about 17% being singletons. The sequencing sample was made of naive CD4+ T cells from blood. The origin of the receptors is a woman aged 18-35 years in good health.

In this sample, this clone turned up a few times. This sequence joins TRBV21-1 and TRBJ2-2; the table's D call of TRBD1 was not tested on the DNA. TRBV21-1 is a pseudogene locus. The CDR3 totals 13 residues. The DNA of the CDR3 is TGTGCCAGCGGTAGTGGGCGCGACGGGGAGCTGTTTTTT. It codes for CASGSGRDGELFF.

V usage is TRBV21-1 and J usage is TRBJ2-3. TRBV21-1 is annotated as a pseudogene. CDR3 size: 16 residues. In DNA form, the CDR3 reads TGTGCCAGCAGCAAAGCCCGGGCCAGGGAGAAAGATACGCAGTATTTT. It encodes CASSKARAREKDTQYF.

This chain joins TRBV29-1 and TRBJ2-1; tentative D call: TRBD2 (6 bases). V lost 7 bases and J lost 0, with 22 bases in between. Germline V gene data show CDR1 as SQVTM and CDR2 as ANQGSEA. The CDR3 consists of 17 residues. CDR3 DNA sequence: TGCAGCGAACTATCCCGGGACTTGCTTAGCTCCTACAATGAGCAGTTCTTC. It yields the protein CSELSRDLLSSYNEQFF.

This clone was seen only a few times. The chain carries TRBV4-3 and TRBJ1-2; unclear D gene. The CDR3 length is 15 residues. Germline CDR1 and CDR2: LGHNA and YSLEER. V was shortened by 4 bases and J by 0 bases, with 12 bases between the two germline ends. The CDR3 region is CASSLQVGANYGYTF. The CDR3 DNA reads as TGCGCCAGCAGCCTCCAAGTGGGAGCTAACTATGGCTACACCTTC.

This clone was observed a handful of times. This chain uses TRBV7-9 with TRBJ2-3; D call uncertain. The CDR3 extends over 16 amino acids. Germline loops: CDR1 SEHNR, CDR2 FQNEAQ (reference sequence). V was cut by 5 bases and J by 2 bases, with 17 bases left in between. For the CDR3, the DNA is TGTGCCAGCAGCGAGACCAGACTCCGTCTCACAGATACGCAGTATTTT. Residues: CASSETRLRLTDTQYF.

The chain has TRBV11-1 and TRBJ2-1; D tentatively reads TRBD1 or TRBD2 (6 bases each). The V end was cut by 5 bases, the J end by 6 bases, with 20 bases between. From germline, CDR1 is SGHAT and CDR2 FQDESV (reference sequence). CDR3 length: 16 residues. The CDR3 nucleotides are TGTGCCAGCAGCCGAGGGGGTAGCGGATATCTCAATGAGCAGTTCTTC. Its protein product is CASSRGGSGYLNEQFF.

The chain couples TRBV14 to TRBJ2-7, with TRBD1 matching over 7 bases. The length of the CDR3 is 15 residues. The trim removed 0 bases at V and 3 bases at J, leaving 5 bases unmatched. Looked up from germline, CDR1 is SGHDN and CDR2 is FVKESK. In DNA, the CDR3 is TGTGCCAGCAGCCAAGAACAGGGGATAATCTACGAGCAGTACTTC. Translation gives CASSQEQGIIYEQYF.

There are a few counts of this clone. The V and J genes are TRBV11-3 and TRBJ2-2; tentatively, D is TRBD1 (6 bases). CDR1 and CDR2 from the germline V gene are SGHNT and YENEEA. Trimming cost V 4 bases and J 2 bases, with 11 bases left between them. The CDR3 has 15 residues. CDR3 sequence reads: CASSSRTENTGELFF. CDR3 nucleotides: TGTGCCAGCAGCTCTCGGACAGAAAACACCGGGGAGCTGTTTTTT.

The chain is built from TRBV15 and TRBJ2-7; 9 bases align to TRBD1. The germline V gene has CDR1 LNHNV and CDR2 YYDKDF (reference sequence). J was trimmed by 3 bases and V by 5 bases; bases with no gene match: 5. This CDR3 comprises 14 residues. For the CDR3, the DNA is TGTGCCACCAGCCGGGGACAGGGACTCTACGAGCAGTACTTC. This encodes CATSRGQGLYEQYF.

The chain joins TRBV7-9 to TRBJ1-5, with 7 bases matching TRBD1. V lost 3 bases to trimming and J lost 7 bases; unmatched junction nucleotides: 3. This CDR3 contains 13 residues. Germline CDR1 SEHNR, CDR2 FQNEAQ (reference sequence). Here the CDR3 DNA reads TGTGCCAGCAGCTTGCAGGGGGACCAGCCCCAGCATTTT. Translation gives CASSLQGDQPQHF.

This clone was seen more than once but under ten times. The CDR3 DNA is TGTGCCAGCAGCTTAGCTCTGACAGGGGGCATCAATCAGCCCCAGCATTTT. This gives the protein CASSLALTGGINQPQHF. This chain connects TRBV7-8 to TRBJ1-5; 10 bases fit TRBD1. CDR3 length: 17 residues. J gave up 3 bases and V 0 bases, and 5 bases lay outside the gene matches. Germline-derived CDR1 and CDR2 are SGHVS and FQNEAQ. The variable domain in full, completed from reference TRBV7-8 and TRBJ1-5, reads GAGVSQSPRYKVAKRGQDVALRCDPISGHVSLFWYQQALGQGPEFLTYFQNEAQLDKSGLPSDRFFAERPEGSVSTLKIQRTQQEDSAVYLCASSLALTGGINQPQHFGDGTRLSIL.

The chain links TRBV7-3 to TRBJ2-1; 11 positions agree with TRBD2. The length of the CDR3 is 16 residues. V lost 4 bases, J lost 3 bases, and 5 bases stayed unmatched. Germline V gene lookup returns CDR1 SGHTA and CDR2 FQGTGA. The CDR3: CASSWSGTSGYNEQFF. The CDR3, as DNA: TGTGCCAGCAGCTGGTCCGGGACTAGCGGCTACAATGAGCAGTTCTTC.

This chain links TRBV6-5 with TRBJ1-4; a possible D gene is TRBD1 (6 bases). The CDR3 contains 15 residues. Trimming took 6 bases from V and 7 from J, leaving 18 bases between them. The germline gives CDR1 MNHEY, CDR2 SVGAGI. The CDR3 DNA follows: TGTGCCAGCAGCAATCTTTGGGGGGCCAGTGAAAAACTGTTTTTT. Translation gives CASSNLWGASEKLFF.

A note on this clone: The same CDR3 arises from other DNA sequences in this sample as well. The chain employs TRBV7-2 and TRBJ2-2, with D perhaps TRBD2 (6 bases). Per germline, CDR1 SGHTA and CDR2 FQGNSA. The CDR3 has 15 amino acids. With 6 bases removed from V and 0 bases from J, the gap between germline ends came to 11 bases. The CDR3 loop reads CASRRDSANTGELFF. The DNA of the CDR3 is TGTGCCAGCAGAAGGGACTCCGCGAACACCGGGGAGCTGTTTTTT.

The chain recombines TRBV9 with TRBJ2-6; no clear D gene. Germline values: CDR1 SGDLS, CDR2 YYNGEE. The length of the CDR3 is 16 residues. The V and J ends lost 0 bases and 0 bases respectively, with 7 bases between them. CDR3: CASSVARSSGANVLTF. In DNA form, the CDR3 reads TGTGCCAGCAGCGTAGCAAGAAGCTCTGGGGCCAACGTCCTGACTTTC.

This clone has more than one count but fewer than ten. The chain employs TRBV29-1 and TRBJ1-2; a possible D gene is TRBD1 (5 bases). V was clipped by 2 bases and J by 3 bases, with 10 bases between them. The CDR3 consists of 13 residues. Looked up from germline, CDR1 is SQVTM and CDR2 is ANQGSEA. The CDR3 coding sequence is TGCAGCGTTGAACAAGGGGTGGACTATGGCTACACCTTC. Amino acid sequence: CSVEQGVDYGYTF.

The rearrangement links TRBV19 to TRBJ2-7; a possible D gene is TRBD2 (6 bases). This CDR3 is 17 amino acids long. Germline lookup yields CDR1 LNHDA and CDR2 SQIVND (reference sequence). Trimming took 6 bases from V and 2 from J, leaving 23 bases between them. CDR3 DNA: TGTGCCAGTAGCATGGGCCCCCATAGCGGACCCGCCTACGAGCAGTACTTC. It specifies CASSMGPHSGPAYEQYF.

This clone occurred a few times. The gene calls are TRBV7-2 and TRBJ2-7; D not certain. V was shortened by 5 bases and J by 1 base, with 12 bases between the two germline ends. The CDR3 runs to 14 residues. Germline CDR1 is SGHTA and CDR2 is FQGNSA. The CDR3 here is CASSPHYPSYEQYF. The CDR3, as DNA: TGTGCCAGCAGCCCACATTACCCATCCTACGAGCAGTACTTC. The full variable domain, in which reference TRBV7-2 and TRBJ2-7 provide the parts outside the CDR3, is GAGVSQSPSNKVTEKGKDVELRCDPISGHTALYWYRQSLGQGLEFLIYFQGNSAPDKSGLPSDRFSAERTGGSVSTLTIQRTQQEDSAVYLCASSPHYPSYEQYFGPGTRLTVT.

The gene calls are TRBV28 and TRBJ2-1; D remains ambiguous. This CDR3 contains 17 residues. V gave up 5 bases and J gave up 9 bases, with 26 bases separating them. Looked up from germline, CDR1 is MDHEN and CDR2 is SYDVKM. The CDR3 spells CASSPRPTRSRTPEQFF. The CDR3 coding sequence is TGTGCCAGCAGTCCCCGCCCGACTCGGAGTCGAACACCTGAGCAGTTCTTC.

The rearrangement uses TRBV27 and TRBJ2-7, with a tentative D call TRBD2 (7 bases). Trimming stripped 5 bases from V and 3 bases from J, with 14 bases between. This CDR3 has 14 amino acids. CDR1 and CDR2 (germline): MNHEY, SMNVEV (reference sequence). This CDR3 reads CASSTQGRGYEQYF. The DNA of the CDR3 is TGTGCCAGCAGTACTCAGGGGAGGGGCTACGAGCAGTACTTC.